The source of this T cell receptor (beta chain) is a study of T-cell reconstitution after alpha-beta-depleted transplantation in children. Study findings and constraints: T-cell counts and diversity at one year following transplant were attributed mainly to newly produced T cells. About two months after transplant, alpha-beta T cells reportedly came from several hundred expanded graft clones. Where some patients showed high TCRbeta diversity at day 60, it came from recipient T cells and thymic progenitors that had survived.

Unique molecular identifiers were incorporated during preparation of the TCRbeta library. Each CDR3 protein is one row after TCRdb ran MiXCR on the PCR reads. Found here are around 580,000 distinct CDR3 sequences, 23% of them singletons; the top ten hold over 12%. This clonotype has a count of ten or more. The antigen is unknown. V dropped 8 bases and J dropped 0 bases, with 5 bases sitting between them. The CDR3 is made up of 13 amino acids. Germline V gene sequence: CDR1 MNHEY, CDR2 SMNVEV (reference sequence). The V gene is TRBV27, the J gene TRBJ2-6; no definite D call. Source: PBMCs, mostly from graft donor cells, taken 360 days after TCRalphabeta/CD19-depleted stem cell transplant. This receptor was taken from a boy under three years old who had a stem cell transplant for acute myeloid leukemia, so the T cells may come from the graft donor. CDR3 sequence: CASWYSGANVLTF. For the CDR3, the DNA is TGTGCCAGCTGGTACTCTGGGGCCAACGTCCTGACTTTC.